This T cell receptor beta chain emerged from a study of cytomegalovirus exposure and HLA in healthy donors. Overall study: The study's early data release held about 77 million unique TCRs from HLA-typed donors. Whole-study results and caveats: The authors considered a cluster of highly shared sequence variants likely to be a sequencing artifact. Usually a TCR sequence was rare, but some public TCRs were found in many donors.

The PCR had 60 Vbeta and 13 Jbeta primers. Only in-frame clones appear in the TCRdb table, and some are missing; sequencing was by immunoSEQ multiplex PCR. Found here are a few hundred thousand clones, roughly 86% of them singletons; the top ten hold about 2%. Worth noting for this clone: Antigen specificity is unknown.

The sample taken for sequencing was PBMCs. The TCR comes from a woman in her thirties or forties in good health and CMV-seropositive.

The CDR3 DNA reads TGTGCCAGCATGGCGAGGGGGATGTCTGAAGCTTTCTTT. Amino acids: CASMARGMSEAFF. The chain uses TRBV7-9 and TRBJ1-1, with D perhaps matching TRBD1 (6 bases). The germline V and J ends were trimmed by 7 bases and 6 bases, with 15 bases remaining between them. CDR1 and CDR2 from the germline V gene are SEHNR and FQNEAQ (reference sequence). This CDR3 has 13 residues.